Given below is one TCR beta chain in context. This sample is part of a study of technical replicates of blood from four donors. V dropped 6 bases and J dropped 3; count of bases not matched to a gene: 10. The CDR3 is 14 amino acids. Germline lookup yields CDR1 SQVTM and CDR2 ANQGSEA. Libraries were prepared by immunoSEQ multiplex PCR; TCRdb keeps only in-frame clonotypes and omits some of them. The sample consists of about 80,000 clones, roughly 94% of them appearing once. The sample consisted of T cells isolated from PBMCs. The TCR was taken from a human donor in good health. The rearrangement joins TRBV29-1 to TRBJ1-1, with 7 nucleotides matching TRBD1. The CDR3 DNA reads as TGCAGCGTGTCGACAGGGCTTAGGGACACTGAAGCTTTCTTT. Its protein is CSVSTGLRDTEAFF.